The next 17 T cell receptor beta chains were all read from a single sample in a study of breast tumors, draining lymph nodes, adjacent tissues. Breast cancer patients provided tissue from their axillary draining lymph nodes. One entry per CDR3 protein results from TCRdb running MiXCR on the multiplex PCR reads. The data hold 130,000 or so distinct CDR3 sequences, with around 22% observed a single time. Sequenced: axillary lymph node tissue. The source is a female donor with breast cancer. Some clones in this sample may be carry-over from other donors' samples.

This clonotype was detected many times. The V call is TRBV20-1, the J call TRBJ2-7; D gene uncertain. Germline V gene lookup returns CDR1 DFQATT and CDR2 SNEGSKA (reference sequence). This CDR3 region has 12 residues. Trimming shortened V by 3 bases and J by 0 bases, and 6 bases separated the two germline ends. CDR3 DNA sequence: TGCAGTGCTAGCGGGCCCTCCTACGAGCAGTACTTC. It translates to CSASGPSYEQYF.

In its sample, this clonotype was seen many times. The chain combines TRBV12-3 or TRBV12-4 with TRBJ2-7, with D hard to call. The CDR3 is made up of 16 amino acids. Trimming took off 6 bases at V and 2 bases at J, with 20 bases between the two ends. This CDR3 reads CASSPKPPTATYEQYF. For the CDR3, the DNA is TGTGCCAGCAGCCCTAAACCTCCGACCGCTACCTACGAGCAGTACTTC.

This clonotype came up many times. V gene TRBV5-1 combines with J gene TRBJ2-3; the D is unclear. Trimming shortened V by 5 bases and J by 4 bases, and 20 bases separated the two germline ends. This CDR3 comprises 16 residues. The V gene's germline CDR1 is SGHRS and CDR2 YFSETQ. CDR3 sequence reads: CASRTTLGMVPDTQYF. The CDR3 coding sequence is TGCGCCAGCAGGACGACCCTAGGTATGGTCCCAGATACGCAGTATTTT.

The table lists this clonotype with many counts. The rearrangement links TRBV2 to TRBJ1-2; unclear D gene. Germline CDR1 reads SNHLY; CDR2 reads FYNNEI. This CDR3 has 12 amino acids. V was trimmed by 3 bases and J by 3 bases, leaving 5 bases between them. CDR3 residues: CASSDPDYGYTF. CDR3 nucleotides: TGTGCCAGCAGTGACCCAGACTATGGCTACACCTTC.

The sample holds many counts of this clonotype. The chain employs TRBV6-1 and TRBJ1-4; the D gene is possibly TRBD1 (6 bases). V dropped 6 bases and J dropped 0 bases, with 11 bases sitting between them. Germline V gene sequence: CDR1 MNHNS, CDR2 SASEGT. The CDR3 is made up of 15 amino acids. Here the CDR3 reads CASRGQPATNEKLFF. As DNA, the CDR3 is TGTGCCAGCAGAGGACAGCCTGCAACTAATGAAAAACTGTTTTTT.

Regarding this clonotype: A much larger clone lies one base from this, so it may be a read error. This chain connects TRBV7-2 to TRBJ2-1, with 7 bases lining up with TRBD2. Germline V gene lookup returns CDR1 SGHTA and CDR2 FQGNSA. V gave up 5 bases and J gave up 12 bases; unmatched junction bases: 13. The length of the CDR3 is 14 residues. CDR3: CASSPLLAPTTQFF. The CDR3 DNA sequence: TGTGCCAGCAGCCCCCTACTAGCGCCGACTACGCAGTTCTTC.

V is TRBV27 and J is TRBJ2-1, with D maybe TRBD2 (6 bases). The V gene lost 0 bases and the J gene lost 5 bases, with 20 bases spanning the gap. The CDR3 contains 18 residues. CDR1 MNHEY and CDR2 SMNVEV come from the germline V gene (reference sequence). In nucleotides, the CDR3 is TGTGCCAGCAGTTTATCTAACCTCCTGGCAGGAGGGCACAATGAGCAGTTCTTC. Translating it yields CASSLSNLLAGGHNEQFF.

This clonotype showed up many times. The V and J genes are TRBV4-2 and TRBJ2-5; TRBD2 aligns across 10 bases. V trimming: 1 base; J trimming: 3 bases; junction bases outside the gene matches: 8. In germline, CDR1 is LGHNA, CDR2 YNFKEQ. The CDR3 has 17 residues. For the CDR3, the DNA is TGTGCCAGCAGCCAAGGGGAGCGGGGGGGGGAAGAAGAGACCCAGTACTTC. Translation: CASSQGERGGEEETQYF.

This clonotype was recorded at least ten times. The V gene is TRBV24-1, the J gene TRBJ2-5; D is unclear. The CDR3 is made up of 13 amino acids. V dropped 6 bases and J dropped 4 bases, with 11 bases sitting between them. Per germline, CDR1 KGHDR and CDR2 SFDVKD. The CDR3 spells CATSTGPGETQYF. CDR3 nucleotides: TGTGCCACCAGTACCGGACCTGGAGAGACCCAGTACTTC.

This clonotype was found many times. The chain carries TRBV5-4 and TRBJ2-7; possible D gene TRBD2, 6 bases. The germline CDR1 and CDR2 sequences are SGHNT and YYREEE (reference sequence). This CDR3 has 13 residues. Between the trimmed V and J ends, which lost 5 bases and 2 bases, there was a span of 11 bases. CDR3 nucleotides: TGTGCCAGCAGAGGGACTGATACCTACGAGCAGTACTTC. Translating it yields CASRGTDTYEQYF.

Only a few counts were recorded for this clonotype. The V call is TRBV30, the J call TRBJ1-3; D remains unclear. CDR3 size: 15 residues. V was cut by 2 bases and J by 4 bases, with 15 bases left in between. Germline CDR1 reads GTSNPN; CDR2 reads SVGIG (reference sequence). This CDR3 is CAWSTDSNPGNTIYF. Here the CDR3 DNA reads TGTGCCTGGAGTACCGACTCAAACCCGGGAAACACCATATATTTT.

This clonotype was found many times. The chain is built from TRBV12-3 or TRBV12-4 and TRBJ2-2; TRBD1 agrees at 8 bases. The CDR3 runs to 17 residues. V was pared by 5 bases and J by 3 bases, with 11 bases of the junction left unmatched. CDR3 DNA sequence: TGTGCCAGCAGTCCCCCTTGGACAGGGTTATACACCGGGGAGCTGTTTTTT. It translates to CASSPPWTGLYTGELFF.

This clonotype has just a few counts. The rearrangement uses TRBV6-6 and TRBJ2-1, with 15 bases lining up with TRBD2. Germline V lookup: CDR1 MNHNY, CDR2 SVGAGI (reference sequence). The CDR3 loop spans 22 amino acids. J gave up 1 base and V 6 bases, and 19 bases lay outside the gene matches. CDR3 sequence reads: CASSQSGGLGLAGGKSYNEQFF. Here the CDR3 DNA reads TGTGCCAGCAGCCAGTCGGGGGGATTGGGACTAGCGGGAGGAAAGTCCTACAATGAGCAGTTCTTC.

To note about this clonotype: Possible read error: a much larger clone is one base away. The chain uses TRBV6-1 and TRBJ2-1; 7 bases align to TRBD2. Germline loops: CDR1 MNHNS, CDR2 SASEGT. The CDR3 spans 15 residues. The CDR3 sequence: CASSSRELAYNEQSF. In nucleotides, the CDR3 is TGTGCCAGCAGTTCGCGGGAGCTCGCCTACAATGAGCAGTCCTTC.

This clonotype was counted once. A much more abundant neighbour one base away suggests this may be a read error. This chain uses TRBV19 with TRBJ2-7; 7 bases align to TRBD2. V lost 3 bases, J lost 2 bases, and 4 bases stayed unmatched. From germline, CDR1 is LNHDA and CDR2 SQIVND (reference sequence). The CDR3 has 14 residues. The CDR3 DNA follows: TGTGCCAGTAGTATGGCTAGCGGCGCCTACGAGCAGTACTTC. Translated, it gives CASSMASGAYEQYF.

As concerns this clonotype: A junction boundary mismatches the germline segment, possibly from a read error. Written as DNA, the CDR3 is TGTGCCAGCAGATCGGGGGGGGCCCAAGAGACCCTGTACTTC. The encoded protein is CASRSGGAQETLYF. The chain carries TRBV6-5 and TRBJ2-5; TRBD2 aligns across 8 bases. This CDR3 comprises 14 residues. The germline V gene encodes CDR1 MNHEY and CDR2 SVGAGI.

Worth noting for this clonotype: Just one base apart from a much larger clone, this may be a read error. The chain recombines TRBV12-3 or TRBV12-4 with TRBJ2-3; D is uncertain. The J call is in doubt because the DNA end fits TRBJ1-5 better. The CDR3 spans 13 residues. The CDR3 protein is CASSLSRPDTQHF. The CDR3 nucleotides read TGTGCCAGCAGTTTGTCCCGCCCAGATACGCAGCATTTT.